These 16 T cell receptor beta chains came from one sample sequenced in a study of OX40 agonist ivuxolimab in advanced cancers. Profiling relied on immunoSEQ multiplex PCR, and the TCRdb table lists in-frame clones only, not all of them. This sample carries about 140,000 clones, 85% to 95% of them seen once, and the ten largest clones take about 0.93%. This specimen was CD4+ or CD8+ T cells sorted from blood, taken in a trial of the OX40 agonist ivuxolimab. Receptors were obtained from an adult with an advanced solid tumor such as melanoma, head and neck, liver or kidney cancer.

The chain uses TRBV5-1 and TRBJ1-2; tentatively, D is TRBD1 (6 bases). Trimming cost V 5 bases and J 3 bases, with 23 bases left between them. The germline V gene has CDR1 SGHRS and CDR2 YFSETQ. The CDR3 spans 17 residues. The CDR3 here is CASRAAGQSLMDYGYTF. The CDR3, as DNA: TGCGCCAGCAGGGCGGCAGGACAGAGCTTAATGGACTATGGCTACACCTTC.

The genes are TRBV11-3 and TRBJ2-7, with D hard to call. V was pared by 1 base and J by 6 bases, with 10 bases between. This CDR3 has 13 amino acids. The V gene's germline CDR1 is SGHNT and CDR2 YENEEA. CDR3 nucleotide sequence: TGTGCCAGCAGCTTAGGGGTGTTGGGCGAGCAGTACTTC. Translating it yields CASSLGVLGEQYF.

This chain connects TRBV9 to TRBJ1-3; no clear D. Germline values: CDR1 SGDLS, CDR2 YYNGEE. This CDR3 comprises 13 residues. Trimming shortened V by 2 bases and J by 5 bases, and 8 bases separated the two germline ends. In nucleotides, the CDR3 is TGTGCCAGCAGCGTCTCGGCCCGAAACACCATATATTTT. Amino acid sequence: CASSVSARNTIYF.

J is TRBJ2-1 and V is TRBV5-1; 8 bases align to TRBD2. V trimming: 3 bases; J trimming: 3 bases; junction bases outside the gene matches: 5. The CDR3 is 15 residues long. Germline V CDR1 and CDR2: SGHRS, YFSETQ. The CDR3 DNA is TGCGCCAGCAGCTCTAGACTAGCGATCTACAATGAGCAGTTCTTC. It yields the protein CASSSRLAIYNEQFF.

This clone is a singleton in its sample. The chain has TRBV19 and TRBJ2-7; D gene unclear. Germline V gene data show CDR1 as LNHDA and CDR2 as SQIVND (reference sequence). The CDR3 runs 14 residues. The ends were cut back, 5 bases at V and 0 bases at J, with 11 bases in the middle. CDR3 protein: CASSGSASSYEQYF. As DNA, the CDR3 is TGTGCCAGTAGTGGGTCAGCGAGCTCCTACGAGCAGTACTTC.

The chain carries TRBV9 and TRBJ1-2; 10 bases agree with TRBD1. J was trimmed by 7 bases and V by 3 bases; bases with no gene match: 9. The CDR3 sequence is 15 residues long. Germline CDR1 and CDR2: SGDLS and YYNGEE. CDR3 DNA: TGTGCCAGCAGCGCAGCGGGACAGGGGTTGAGTGGCTACACCTTC. This encodes CASSAAGQGLSGYTF.

The rearrangement joins TRBV28 to TRBJ2-5; 10 positions agree with TRBD2. This CDR3 is 15 amino acids long. Germline V CDR1 and CDR2: MDHEN, SYDVKM. Trimming took 6 bases from V and 5 from J; bases not matched to a gene: 9. CDR3 residues: CASSRTSGAGETQYF. The CDR3 DNA sequence: TGTGCCAGCAGCCGGACTAGCGGAGCGGGGGAGACCCAGTACTTC.

This sequence joins TRBV9 and TRBJ1-6; D unclear. The CDR3 consists of 14 residues. Trimming cost V 0 bases and J 10 bases, with 11 bases left between them. The germline V gene encodes CDR1 SGDLS and CDR2 YYNGEE. The CDR3 DNA reads as TGTGCCAGCAGCGTAGAAGAGCGGAAATCACCCCTCCACTTT. The encoded protein is CASSVEERKSPLHF.

V gene TRBV28 combines with J gene TRBJ2-7; TRBD1 matches at 7 bases. The J segment lost 0 bases and the V segment lost 7 bases, leaving 9 bases of the junction unmatched. The CDR3 is made up of 15 amino acids. CDR1 is MDHEN, CDR2 SYDVKM, per germline. In nucleotides, the CDR3 is TGTGCCAGCACCGATGATACAGGGGTCTCCTACGAGCAGTACTTC. Protein sequence: CASTDDTGVSYEQYF.

V usage is TRBV7-2 and J usage is TRBJ2-1; TRBD2 aligns across 9 bases. The CDR3 contains 16 residues. Trimming cost V 1 base and J 4 bases; bases outside gene matches: 5. In germline, CDR1 is SGHTA, CDR2 FQGNSA. The CDR3 DNA reads as TGTGCCAGCAGCTTAGGTTGGCGGGGGGGGTACAATGAGCAGTTCTTC. Amino acids: CASSLGWRGGYNEQFF.

The gene calls are TRBV7-2 and TRBJ1-1; D is possibly TRBD1 (5 bases). In germline, CDR1 is SGHTA, CDR2 FQGNSA. The CDR3 has 14 amino acids. The V end was cut by 5 bases, the J end by 5 bases, with 15 bases between. Here the CDR3 reads CASSPSGGVTEAFF. For the CDR3, the DNA is TGTGCCAGCAGCCCCTCGGGAGGGGTAACTGAAGCTTTCTTT. The full variable domain, its missing parts supplied by reference TRBV7-2 and TRBJ1-1, is GAGVSQSPSNKVTEKGKDVELRCDPISGHTALYWYRQSLGQGLEFLIYFQGNSAPDKSGLPSDRFSAERTGGSVSTLTIQRTQQEDSAVYLCASSPSGGVTEAFFGQGTRLTVV.

In DNA, the CDR3 is TGTGCCAGCAGTGGCCGACAGCCCAACACTGAAGCTTTCTTT. Protein: CASSGRQPNTEAFF. This chain uses TRBV6-1 with TRBJ1-1; possible D gene TRBD1, 5 bases. Trimming removed 4 bases at V and 2 bases at J, with 11 bases between. Germline CDR1 MNHNS, CDR2 SASEGT. This CDR3 is 14 amino acids long.

The V call is TRBV5-1, the J call TRBJ2-3; perhaps TRBD2 as D (6 bases). The CDR3 is 14 amino acids. V lost 0 bases and J 4 bases, leaving 9 bases between the germline ends. Germline V gene lookup returns CDR1 SGHRS and CDR2 YFSETQ. The DNA for the CDR3 is TGCGCCAGCAGCTTGGCCAGCGGGCCAGATACGCAGTATTTT. The encoded protein is CASSLASGPDTQYF.

With respect to this clone: The junction does not match germline at one end; this may be a read error. The gene calls are TRBV6-1 and TRBJ1-2; TRBD1 is a possible D gene (5 bases). This CDR3 is built from 12 residues. Germline values: CDR1 MNHNS, CDR2 SASEGT. For the CDR3, the DNA is TGTGCCAGCAGTGACCTCGAGGGGACTCCCATTTTC. This codes for CASSDLEGTPIF.

This clone has more than one count but fewer than ten. The chain has TRBV6-6 and TRBJ1-5; TRBD1 agrees at 7 bases. CDR1 and CDR2 from the germline V gene are MNHNY and SVGAGI (reference sequence). The CDR3 contains 12 residues. After removal of 6 bases from V and 7 bases from J, the junction contained 3 bases not matched to a gene. Here the CDR3 DNA reads TGTGCCAGCAGACAGGGGATCCAGCCCCAGCATTTT. Its translation: CASRQGIQPQHF.

The chain employs TRBV19 and TRBJ1-1, with D perhaps matching TRBD1 (5 bases). Trimming cost V 0 bases and J 10 bases, with 12 bases left between them. From germline, CDR1 is LNHDA and CDR2 SQIVND (reference sequence). The CDR3 contains 13 residues. The CDR3 is CASSIDVGQGAFF. The CDR3 DNA follows: TGTGCCAGTAGTATAGATGTAGGGCAGGGAGCTTTCTTT.